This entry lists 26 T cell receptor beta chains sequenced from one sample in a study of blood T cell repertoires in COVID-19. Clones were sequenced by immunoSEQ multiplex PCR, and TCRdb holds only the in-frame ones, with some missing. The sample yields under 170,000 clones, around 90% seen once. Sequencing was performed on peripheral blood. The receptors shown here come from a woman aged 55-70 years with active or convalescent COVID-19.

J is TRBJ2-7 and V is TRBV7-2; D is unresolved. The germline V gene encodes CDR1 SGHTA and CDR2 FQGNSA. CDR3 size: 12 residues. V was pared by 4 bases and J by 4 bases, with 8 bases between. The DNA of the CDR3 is TGTGCCAGCAGCTCGCAGAGGTACGAGCAGTACTTC. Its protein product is CASSSQRYEQYF.

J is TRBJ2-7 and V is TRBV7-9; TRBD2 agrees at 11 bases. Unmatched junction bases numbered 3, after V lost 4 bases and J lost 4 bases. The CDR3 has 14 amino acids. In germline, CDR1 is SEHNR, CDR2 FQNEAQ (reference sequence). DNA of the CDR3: TGTGCCAGCAGCTCGGGACTAGCGGAATACGAGCAGTACTTC. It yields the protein CASSSGLAEYEQYF.

The CDR3 here is CASSLSLGPGQGNTEAFF. The CDR3 DNA reads TGTGCCAGCAGTTTATCGTTGGGGCCTGGACAGGGGAACACTGAAGCTTTCTTT. J is TRBJ1-1 and V is TRBV27; 8 positions match TRBD1. Germline assignment: CDR1 MNHEY and CDR2 SMNVEV (reference sequence). V trimming: 0 bases; J trimming: 1 base; junction bases outside the gene matches: 10. The CDR3 loop spans 18 amino acids.

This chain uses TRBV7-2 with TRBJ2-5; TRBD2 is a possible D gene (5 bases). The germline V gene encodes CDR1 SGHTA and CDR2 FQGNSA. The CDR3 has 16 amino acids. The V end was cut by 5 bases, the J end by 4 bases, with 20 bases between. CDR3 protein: CASSPTSSGWSETQYF. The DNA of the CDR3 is TGTGCCAGCAGCCCAACATCCTCGGGGTGGTCAGAGACCCAGTACTTC. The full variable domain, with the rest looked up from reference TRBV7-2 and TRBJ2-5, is GAGVSQSPSNKVTEKGKDVELRCDPISGHTALYWYRQSLGQGLEFLIYFQGNSAPDKSGLPSDRFSAERTGGSVSTLTIQRTQQEDSAVYLCASSPTSSGWSETQYFGPGTRLLVL.

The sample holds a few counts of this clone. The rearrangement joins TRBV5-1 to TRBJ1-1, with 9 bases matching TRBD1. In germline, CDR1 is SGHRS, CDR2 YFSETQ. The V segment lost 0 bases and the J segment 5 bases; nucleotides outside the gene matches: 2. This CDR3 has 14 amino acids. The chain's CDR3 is CASSLEGTGTEAFF. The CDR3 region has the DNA TGCGCCAGCAGCTTGGAAGGGACAGGGACTGAAGCTTTCTTT. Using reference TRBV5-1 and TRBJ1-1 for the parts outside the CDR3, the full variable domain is KAGVTQTPRYLIKTRGQQVTLSCSPISGHRSVSWYQQTPGQGLQFLFEYFSETQRNKGNFPGRFSGRQFSNSRSEMNVSTLELGDSALYLCASSLEGTGTEAFFGQGTRLTVV.

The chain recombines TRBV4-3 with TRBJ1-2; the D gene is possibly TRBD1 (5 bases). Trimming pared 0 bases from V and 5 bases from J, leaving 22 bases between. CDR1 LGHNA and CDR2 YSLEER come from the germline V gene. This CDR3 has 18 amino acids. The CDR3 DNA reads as TGCGCCAGCAGCCAAGATGTAGGGGCCCAGGCGGTGTTGTATGGCTACACCTTC. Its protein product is CASSQDVGAQAVLYGYTF.

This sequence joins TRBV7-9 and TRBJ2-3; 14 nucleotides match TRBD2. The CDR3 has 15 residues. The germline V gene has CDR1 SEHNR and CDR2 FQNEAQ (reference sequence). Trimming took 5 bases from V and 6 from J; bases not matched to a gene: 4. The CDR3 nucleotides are TGTGCCAGCAGCCTCGGGACTAGCGGGGGTGATACGCAGTATTTT. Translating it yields CASSLGTSGGDTQYF. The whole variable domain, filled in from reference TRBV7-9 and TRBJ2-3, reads DTGVSQNPRHKITKRGQNVTFRCDPISEHNRLYWYRQTLGQGPEFLTYFQNEAQLEKSRLLSDRFSAERPKGSFSTLEIQRTEQGDSAMYLCASSLGTSGGDTQYFGPGTRLTVL.

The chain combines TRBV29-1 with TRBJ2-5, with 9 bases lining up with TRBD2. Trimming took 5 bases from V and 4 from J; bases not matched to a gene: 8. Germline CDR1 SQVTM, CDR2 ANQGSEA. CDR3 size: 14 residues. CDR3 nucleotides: TGCAGCGTTCCAATGGCGGGGGGGAGAGAGACCCAGTACTTC. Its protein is CSVPMAGGRETQYF.

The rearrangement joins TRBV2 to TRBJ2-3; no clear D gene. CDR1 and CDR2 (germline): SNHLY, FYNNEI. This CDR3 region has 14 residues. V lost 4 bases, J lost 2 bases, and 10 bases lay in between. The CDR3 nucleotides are TGTGCCAGCAGTGGACTCCTTTCCACAGATACGCAGTATTTT. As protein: CASSGLLSTDTQYF.

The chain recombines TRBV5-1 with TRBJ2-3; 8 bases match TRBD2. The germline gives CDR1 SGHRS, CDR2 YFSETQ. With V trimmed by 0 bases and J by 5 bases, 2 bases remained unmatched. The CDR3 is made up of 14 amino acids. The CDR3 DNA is TGCGCCAGCAGCTTGGGGCGGGGGGAAGATACGCAGTATTTT. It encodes CASSLGRGEDTQYF.

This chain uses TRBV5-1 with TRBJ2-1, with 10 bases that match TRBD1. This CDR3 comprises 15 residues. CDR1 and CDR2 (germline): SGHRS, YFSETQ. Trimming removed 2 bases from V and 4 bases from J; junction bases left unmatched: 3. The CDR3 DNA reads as TGCGCCAGCAGCTTTGAGGGACAGGGGTACAATGAGCAGTTCTTC. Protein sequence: CASSFEGQGYNEQFF.

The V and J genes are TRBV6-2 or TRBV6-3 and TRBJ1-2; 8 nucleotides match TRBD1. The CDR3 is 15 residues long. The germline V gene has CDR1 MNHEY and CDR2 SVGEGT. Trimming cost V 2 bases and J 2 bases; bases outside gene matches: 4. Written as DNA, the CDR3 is TGTGCCAGCAGTTACAGACAGGGGCAAAACTATGGCTACACCTTC. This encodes CASSYRQGQNYGYTF.

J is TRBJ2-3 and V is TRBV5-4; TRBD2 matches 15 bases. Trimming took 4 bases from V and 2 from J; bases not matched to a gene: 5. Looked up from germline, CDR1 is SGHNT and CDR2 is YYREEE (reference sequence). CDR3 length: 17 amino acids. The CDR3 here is CASSRTSGGAITDTQYF. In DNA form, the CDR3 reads TGTGCCAGCAGCCGGACTAGCGGGGGGGCTATCACAGATACGCAGTATTTT.

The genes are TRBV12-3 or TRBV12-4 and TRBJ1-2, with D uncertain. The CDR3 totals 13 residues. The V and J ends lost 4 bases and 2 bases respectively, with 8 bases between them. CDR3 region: CASSSSVNYGYTF. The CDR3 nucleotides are TGTGCCAGCAGTTCCTCGGTGAACTATGGCTACACCTTC.

The CDR3 DNA is TGTGCCACCGCCTCGGAGGATCAGCCCCAGCATTTT. This sequence encodes CATASEDQPQHF. The chain has TRBV10-3 and TRBJ1-5; D not certain. Per the germline V gene, CDR1 is ENHRY and CDR2 is SYGVKD. The CDR3 covers 12 residues. V lost 10 bases, J lost 5 bases, and 12 bases lay in between.

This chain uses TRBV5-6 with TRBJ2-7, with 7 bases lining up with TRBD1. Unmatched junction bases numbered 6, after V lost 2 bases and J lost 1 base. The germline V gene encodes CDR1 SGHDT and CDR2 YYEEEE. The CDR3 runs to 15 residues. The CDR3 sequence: CASSLRDSFSYEQYF. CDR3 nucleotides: TGTGCCAGCAGCTTACGGGACAGCTTTTCCTACGAGCAGTACTTC.

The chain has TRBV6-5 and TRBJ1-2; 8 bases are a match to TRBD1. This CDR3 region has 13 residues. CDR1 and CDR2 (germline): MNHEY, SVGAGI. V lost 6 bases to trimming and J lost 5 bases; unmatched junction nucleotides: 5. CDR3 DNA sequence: TGTGCCAGCAGAAGGACAGGGCCATATGGCTACACCTTC. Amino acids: CASRRTGPYGYTF.

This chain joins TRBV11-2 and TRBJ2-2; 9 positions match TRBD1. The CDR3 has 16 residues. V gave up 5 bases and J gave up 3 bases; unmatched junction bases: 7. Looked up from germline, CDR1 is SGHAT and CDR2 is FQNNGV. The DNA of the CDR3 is TGTGCCAGCAGCCCGATAACAGGGGGCGACACCGGGGAGCTGTTTTTT. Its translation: CASSPITGGDTGELFF.

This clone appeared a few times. This CDR3 is CASSPPGGSNTEAFF. The CDR3 DNA sequence: TGTGCCAGCTCACCTCCCGGGGGTAGCAACACTGAAGCTTTCTTT. The chain links TRBV18 to TRBJ1-1, with a possible D match to TRBD1 (5 bases). The ends were cut back, 3 bases at V and 2 bases at J, with 13 bases in the middle. This CDR3 is 15 amino acids long. CDR1 is KGHSH and CDR2 is LQKENI in the germline V gene.

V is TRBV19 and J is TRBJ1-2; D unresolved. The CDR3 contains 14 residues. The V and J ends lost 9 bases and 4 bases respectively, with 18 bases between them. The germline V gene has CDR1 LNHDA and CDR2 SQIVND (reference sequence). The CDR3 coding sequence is TGTGCCAGCGGACTAGGATCCGACGGCTATGGCTACACCTTC. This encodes CASGLGSDGYGYTF. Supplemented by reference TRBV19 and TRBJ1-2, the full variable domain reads DGGITQSPKYLFRKEGQNVTLSCEQNLNHDAMYWYRQDPGQGLRLIYYSQIVNDFQKGDIAEGYSVSREKKESFPLTVTSAQKNPTAFYLCASGLGSDGYGYTFGSGTRLTVV.

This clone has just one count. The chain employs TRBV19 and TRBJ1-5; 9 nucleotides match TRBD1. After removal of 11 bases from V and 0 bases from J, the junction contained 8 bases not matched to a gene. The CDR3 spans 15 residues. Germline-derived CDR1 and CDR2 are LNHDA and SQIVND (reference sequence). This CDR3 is CASQKDRGSNQPQHF. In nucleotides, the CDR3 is TGTGCCTCTCAGAAGGACAGGGGTAGCAATCAGCCCCAGCATTTT.

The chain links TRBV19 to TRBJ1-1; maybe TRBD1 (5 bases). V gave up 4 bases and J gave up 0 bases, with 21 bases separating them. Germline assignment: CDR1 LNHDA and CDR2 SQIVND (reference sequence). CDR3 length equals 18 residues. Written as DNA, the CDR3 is TGTGCCAGTAGTACAGGGACTAGTAAGCCCCGGGTGAACACTGAAGCTTTCTTT. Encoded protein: CASSTGTSKPRVNTEAFF.

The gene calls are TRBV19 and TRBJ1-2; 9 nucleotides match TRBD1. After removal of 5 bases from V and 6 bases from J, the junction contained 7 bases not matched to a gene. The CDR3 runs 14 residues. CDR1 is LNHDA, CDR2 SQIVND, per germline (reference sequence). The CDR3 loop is CASSPTGGVNGYTF. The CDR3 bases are TGTGCCAGTAGTCCAACAGGGGGCGTAAATGGCTACACCTTC.

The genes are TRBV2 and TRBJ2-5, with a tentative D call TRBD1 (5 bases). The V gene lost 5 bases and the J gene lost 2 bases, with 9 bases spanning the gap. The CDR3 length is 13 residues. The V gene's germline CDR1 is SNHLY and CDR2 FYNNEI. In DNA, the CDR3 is TGTGCCAGCAGTTCAGGGATGCAAGAGACCCAGTACTTC. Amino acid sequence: CASSSGMQETQYF. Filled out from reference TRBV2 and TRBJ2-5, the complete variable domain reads EPEVTQTPSHQVTQMGQEVILRCVPISNHLYFYWYRQILGQKVEFLVSFYNNEISEKSEIFDDQFSVERPDGSNFTLKIRSTKLEDSAMYFCASSSGMQETQYFGPGTRLLVL.

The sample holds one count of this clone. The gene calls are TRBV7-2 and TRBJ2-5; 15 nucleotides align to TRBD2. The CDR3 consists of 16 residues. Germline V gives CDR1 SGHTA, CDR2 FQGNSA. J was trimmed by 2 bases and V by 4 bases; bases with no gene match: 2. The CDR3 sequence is CASSSGLAGGQETQYF. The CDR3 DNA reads TGTGCCAGCAGCTCTGGACTAGCGGGGGGGCAAGAGACCCAGTACTTC.

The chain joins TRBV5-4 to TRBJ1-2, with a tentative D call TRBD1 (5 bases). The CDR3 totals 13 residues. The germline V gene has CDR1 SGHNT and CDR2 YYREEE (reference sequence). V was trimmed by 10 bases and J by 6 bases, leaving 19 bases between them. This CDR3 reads CAGHIGTDHGYTF. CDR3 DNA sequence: TGTGCCGGACACATAGGGACTGATCATGGCTACACCTTC.